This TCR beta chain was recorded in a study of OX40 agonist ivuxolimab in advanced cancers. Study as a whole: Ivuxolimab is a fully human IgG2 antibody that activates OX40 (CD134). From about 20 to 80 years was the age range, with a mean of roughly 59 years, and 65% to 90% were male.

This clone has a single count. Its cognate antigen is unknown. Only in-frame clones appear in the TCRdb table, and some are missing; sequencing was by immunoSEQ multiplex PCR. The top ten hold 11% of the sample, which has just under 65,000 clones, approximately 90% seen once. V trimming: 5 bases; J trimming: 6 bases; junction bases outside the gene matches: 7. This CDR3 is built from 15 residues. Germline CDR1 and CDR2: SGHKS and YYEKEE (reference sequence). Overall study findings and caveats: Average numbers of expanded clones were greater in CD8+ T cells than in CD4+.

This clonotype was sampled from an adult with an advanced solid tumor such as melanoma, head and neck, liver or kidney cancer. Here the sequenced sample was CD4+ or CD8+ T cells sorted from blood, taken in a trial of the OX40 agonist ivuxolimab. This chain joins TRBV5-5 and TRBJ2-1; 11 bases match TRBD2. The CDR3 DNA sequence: TGTGCCAGCAGATGGACTAGCGGGTGGGCCAATGAGCAGTTCTTC. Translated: CASRWTSGWANEQFF.